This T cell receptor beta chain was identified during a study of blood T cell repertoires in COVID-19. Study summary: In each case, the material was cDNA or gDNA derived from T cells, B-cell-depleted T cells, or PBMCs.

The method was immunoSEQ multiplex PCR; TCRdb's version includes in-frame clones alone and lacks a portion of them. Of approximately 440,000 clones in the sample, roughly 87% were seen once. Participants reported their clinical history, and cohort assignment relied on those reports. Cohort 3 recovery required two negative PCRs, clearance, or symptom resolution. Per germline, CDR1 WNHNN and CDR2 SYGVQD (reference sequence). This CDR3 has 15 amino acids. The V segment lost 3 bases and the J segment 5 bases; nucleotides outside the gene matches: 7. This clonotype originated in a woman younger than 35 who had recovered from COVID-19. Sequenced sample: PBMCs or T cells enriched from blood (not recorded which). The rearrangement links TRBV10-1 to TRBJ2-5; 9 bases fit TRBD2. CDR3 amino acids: CASSDTAGGAETQYF. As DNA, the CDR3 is TGCGCCAGCAGTGATACAGCGGGGGGTGCGGAGACCCAGTACTTC.